This TCR beta chain is from a study of blood T cell repertoires in COVID-19. Study information: Researchers got acute and convalescent COVID-19 samples from the United States, Italy and Spain. PBMCs, B-cell-depleted T cells, or T cells were the source of the cDNA or gDNA that made up the material.

The table came from immunoSEQ multiplex PCR; TCRdb's copy has only in-frame clones and leaves some out. The sample includes roughly 80,000 clones, roughly 85% of them seen just once. The germline gives CDR1 KGHSH, CDR2 LQKENI. The CDR3 covers 15 residues. The germline V and J ends were trimmed by 4 bases and 6 bases, with 19 bases remaining between them. The specimen was peripheral blood. This receptor was obtained from a woman over 75 with active or convalescent COVID-19. The rearrangement links TRBV18 to TRBJ2-7; D might be TRBD2 (5 bases). This chain's CDR3 is CASSHRLGSASEQYF. CDR3 sequence (DNA): TGTGCCAGCTCACACCGACTGGGGAGCGCTAGCGAGCAGTACTTC. Full variable domain (rest looked up from reference TRBV18 and TRBJ2-7): NAGVMQNPRHLVRRRGQEARLRCSPMKGHSHVYWYRQLPEEGLKFMVYLQKENIIDESGMPKERFSAEFPKEGPSILRIQQVVRGDSAAYFCASSHRLGSASEQYFGPGTRLTVT.